The 5 T cell receptor beta chains below come from one sample, sequenced in a study of blood T cell repertoires in COVID-19. The method was immunoSEQ multiplex PCR; TCRdb's version includes in-frame clones alone and lacks a portion of them. Of 150,000 to 200,000 clones in the sample, 75% to 80% were seen once. The sequenced sample was peripheral blood. The receptors here all came from a woman aged 70-85 years with acute or convalescent COVID-19.

This chain uses TRBV29-1 with TRBJ2-1, with 7 bases that match TRBD2. Germline trimming cut 5 bases from V and 14 bases from J; bases unmatched to any gene: 9. CDR1 SQVTM and CDR2 ANQGSEA come from the germline V gene. The CDR3 has 11 residues. CDR3 DNA: TGCAGCGTTTGGGAGCGGGGCACGGAGTTCTTC. Translated: CSVWERGTEFF.

The V and J genes are TRBV29-1 and TRBJ2-1, with TRBD2 matching 13 bases. V trimming: 2 bases; J trimming: 3 bases; junction bases outside the gene matches: 16. The CDR3 sequence is 20 residues long. In germline, CDR1 is SQVTM, CDR2 ANQGSEA. In DNA form, the CDR3 reads TGCAGCGTTGAACCCCGGGACATTGGGACTAGCGGGGTGTACTACAATGAGCAGTTCTTC. As protein: CSVEPRDIGTSGVYYNEQFF.

V and J are TRBV20-1 and TRBJ2-7; 7 bases fit TRBD2. The CDR3 consists of 13 residues. In germline, CDR1 is DFQATT, CDR2 SNEGSKA (reference sequence). The ends lost 3 bases at V and 4 bases at J; junction bases unmatched: 6. The CDR3 bases are TGCAGTGCTAGTAGGGGACTATTTTACGAGCAGTACTTC. The encoded protein is CSASRGLFYEQYF.

The chain recombines TRBV6-5 with TRBJ2-5; no reliable D call. The germline V gene has CDR1 MNHEY and CDR2 SVGAGI. The CDR3 loop spans 12 amino acids. The V end lost 8 bases, the J end lost 5 bases, and 12 bases lay between the germline ends. The CDR3 loop reads CASFLIRETQYF. The CDR3 DNA follows: TGTGCCAGCTTTTTGATTCGGGAGACCCAGTACTTC.

This chain joins TRBV3-1 (or the pseudogene TRBV3-2) and TRBJ1-2; 11 bases align to TRBD1. V shed 5 bases and J 6 bases; nucleotides not matched to a gene: 8. CDR1 is LGHDT, CDR2 YNNKEL, per germline (reference sequence). The CDR3 is 15 amino acids. The CDR3: CASSLRGQGANGYTF. The DNA of the CDR3 is TGTGCCAGCAGCTTGCGAGGACAGGGGGCGAATGGCTACACCTTC.